This TCR beta chain was sequenced during a study of Graves' ophthalmopathy and Graves' hyperthyroidism. Ophthalmopathic donors had moderate-to-severe activity, CAS ≥3 and NOSPECS ≥4, with disease that had lasted under 3 months. In the case of this clonotype: Its matching antigen is unknown.

CDR1 and CDR2 (germline): DFQATT, SNEGSKA (reference sequence). This CDR3 comprises 18 residues. Trimming removed 0 bases from V and 0 bases from J; junction bases left unmatched: 9. Amplified material comprised TCR beta CDR3 regions derived from RNA transcripts. RT-PCR was first run with HTBI primers, then multiplex PCR in a second round. One entry per CDR3 protein, called by TCRdb with MiXCR from the multiplex PCR reads. The data show 650,000 to 900,000 distinct CDR3 sequences, approximately 40% seen once. Study findings and constraints: Both an approximately 70% sensitivity and a roughly 72% specificity characterized the model's predictions of ophthalmopathy progression.

The V and J genes are TRBV20-1 and TRBJ2-7, with 12 bases aligning to TRBD1. The sequenced sample consisted of peripheral blood. The clonotype originates from an adult man with Graves' ophthalmopathy. CDR3 loop: CSARDFPGTGGFSYEQYF. The CDR3 region has the DNA TGCAGTGCTAGAGACTTCCCCGGGACAGGGGGCTTCTCCTACGAGCAGTACTTC.